Given below is one TCR beta chain in context. The antigen remains unidentified. The sample is drawn from a study of T cell responses to AZD1222 COVID-19 vaccine. Study-level results: No day 14 peak samples; only post-peak repertoires were characterized. Spike was spanned by vaccine-associated CD4 TCRs, with dominance at 160-218 and 743-854. Baseline testing showed seropositivity in only a handful of AZD1222 recipients. Reportedly, nearly half of unique spike TCRs recognized epitopes outside B.1.351/B.1.1.7 mutations.

Germline CDR1 and CDR2: MNHEY and SVGAGI. V gave up 8 bases and J gave up 9 bases; unmatched junction bases: 14. The CDR3 length is 15 residues. Using immunoSEQ multiplex PCR, the repertoire was profiled, and TCRdb retains in-frame clones only, with some absent. The top ten hold roughly 44% of the sample, which has approximately 100,000 clones, about nine tenths seen once. The chain is built from TRBV6-5 and TRBJ2-1; 9 nucleotides align to TRBD1. Sequences were derived from peripheral blood, sampled on day 0 of AZD1222 vaccination. The receptor's source is an adult in good health. The CDR3: CASLLQGALAGEQFF. CDR3 DNA sequence: TGTGCCAGCCTATTACAGGGGGCATTAGCGGGTGAGCAGTTCTTC.